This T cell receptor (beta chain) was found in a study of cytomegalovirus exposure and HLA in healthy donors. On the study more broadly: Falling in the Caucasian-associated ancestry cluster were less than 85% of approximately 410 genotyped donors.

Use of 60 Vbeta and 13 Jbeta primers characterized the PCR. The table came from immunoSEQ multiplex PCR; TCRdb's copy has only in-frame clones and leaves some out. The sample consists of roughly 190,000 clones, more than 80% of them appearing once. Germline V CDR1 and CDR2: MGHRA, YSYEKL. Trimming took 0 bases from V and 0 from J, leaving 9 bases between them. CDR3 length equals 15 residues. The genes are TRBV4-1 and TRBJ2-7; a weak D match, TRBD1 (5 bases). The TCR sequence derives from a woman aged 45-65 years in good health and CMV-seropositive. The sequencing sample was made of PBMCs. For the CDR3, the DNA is TGCGCCAGCAGCCAAGAAGACAGATTCTCCTACGAGCAGTACTTC. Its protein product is CASSQEDRFSYEQYF.